A single sample gave rise to the 15 T cell receptor beta chains below, sequenced in a study of early T cells in non-severe SARS-CoV-2 infection. TCRdb reanalysed the 5' RACE reads using MiXCR and keeps one entry per CDR3 protein. In the table there are some 45,000 distinct CDR3 sequences, around 9.6% of which are singletons. The specimen comprised whole blood, sampled at baseline. The receptor set was obtained from an adult who was a healthcare worker with PCR-confirmed SARS-CoV-2 infection or an uninfected control (not recorded which).

V gene TRBV19 combines with J gene TRBJ1-5, with D unresolved. The germline V and J ends were trimmed by 6 bases and 5 bases, with 14 bases remaining between them. This CDR3 has 14 amino acids. The germline gives CDR1 LNHDA, CDR2 SQIVND (reference sequence). The CDR3 region has the DNA TGTGCCAGTAGCATCCCGGGCAACCATCAGCCCCAGCATTTT. This translates into CASSIPGNHQPQHF.

V usage is TRBV3-1 and J usage is TRBJ1-1; 7 bases match TRBD1. V trimming: 5 bases; J trimming: 2 bases; junction bases outside the gene matches: 2. The CDR3 sequence is 13 residues long. CDR1 and CDR2 from the germline V gene are LGHDT and YNNKEL (reference sequence). CDR3 sequence (DNA): TGTGCCAGCAGCTACAGGGGTAACACTGAAGCTTTCTTT. This encodes CASSYRGNTEAFF.

This clonotype turned up a few times. The chain combines TRBV13 with TRBJ2-7; TRBD2 matches 9 bases. Trimming removed 2 bases from V and 6 bases from J; junction bases left unmatched: 8. The CDR3 has 15 amino acids. Germline values: CDR1 PRHDT, CDR2 FYEKMQ (reference sequence). CDR3 residues: CASSLLAGGASEQYF. CDR3 bases: TGTGCCAGCAGCTTACTTGCGGGAGGGGCCTCCGAGCAGTACTTC. The full variable domain, in which reference TRBV13 and TRBJ2-7 provide the parts outside the CDR3, is AAGVIQSPRHLIKEKRETATLKCYPIPRHDTVYWYQQGPGQDPQFLISFYEKMQSDKGSIPDRFSAQQFSDYHSELNMSSLELGDSALYFCASSLLAGGASEQYFGPGTRLTVT.

This clonotype came up a few times. V and J are TRBV7-9 and TRBJ1-5; D gene unclear. CDR1 and CDR2 from the germline V gene are SEHNR and FQNEAQ (reference sequence). V lost 8 bases and J lost 0, with 11 bases in between. CDR3 length: 14 residues. CDR3 sequence (DNA): TGTGCCAGCTCAGGCTCATTTAGCAATCAGCCCCAGCATTTT. This codes for CASSGSFSNQPQHF. The whole variable domain, filled in from reference TRBV7-9 and TRBJ1-5, reads DTGVSQNPRHKITKRGQNVTFRCDPISEHNRLYWYRQTLGQGPEFLTYFQNEAQLEKSRLLSDRFSAERPKGSFSTLEIQRTEQGDSAMYLCASSGSFSNQPQHFGDGTRLSIL.

This clonotype was counted many times. The chain is built from TRBV29-1 and TRBJ2-5; the D is unclear. V shed 3 bases and J shed 5 bases, with 10 bases lying between them. The CDR3 covers 12 residues. The germline V gene encodes CDR1 SQVTM and CDR2 ANQGSEA. CDR3 region: CSVEPGPETQYF. CDR3 nucleotides: TGCAGCGTTGAGCCCGGCCCGGAGACCCAGTACTTC.

This clonotype was counted between two and nine times. The rearrangement joins TRBV4-1 to TRBJ2-1; 9 nucleotides line up with TRBD2. This CDR3 has 16 residues. V lost 6 bases, J lost 8 bases, and 14 bases stayed unmatched. Germline V gene sequence: CDR1 MGHRA, CDR2 YSYEKL. CDR3 DNA: TGCGCCAGCAGACAGGTTTGGCGGGAGGGCCAGGATGAGCAGTTCTTC. It encodes CASRQVWREGQDEQFF.

This clonotype was seen ten or more times. This chain uses TRBV4-3 with TRBJ2-7, with D perhaps matching TRBD1 (6 bases). Trimming took off 0 bases at V and 3 bases at J, with 15 bases between the two ends. Germline lookup yields CDR1 LGHNA and CDR2 YSLEER. This CDR3 is built from 16 residues. The CDR3 sequence: CASSQDRGGDLYEQYF. Here the CDR3 DNA reads TGCGCCAGCAGCCAAGATAGAGGGGGAGACCTCTACGAGCAGTACTTC.

The V call is TRBV9, the J call TRBJ2-7, with 10 bases matching TRBD2. This CDR3 contains 15 residues. The ends lost 0 bases at V and 9 bases at J; junction bases unmatched: 9. Germline V CDR1 and CDR2: SGDLS, YYNGEE. The CDR3 coding sequence is TGTGCCAGCAGCGTAGGCCCAGCGGGGGGGCCGGTGCAGTACTTC. It specifies CASSVGPAGGPVQYF.

This clonotype has a handful of counts. The chain links TRBV12-3 or TRBV12-4 to TRBJ1-1; possible D gene TRBD1, 5 bases. This CDR3 has 13 amino acids. The V end lost 6 bases, the J end lost 1 base, and 9 bases lay between the germline ends. As DNA, the CDR3 is TGTGCCAGCAGAGTTAGGGGGAACACTGAAGCTTTCTTT. It codes for CASRVRGNTEAFF.

The V call is TRBV19, the J call TRBJ2-7, with 9 bases fitting TRBD1. V shed 5 bases, J shed 5 bases, and the junction held 4 bases outside the gene matches. CDR1 LNHDA and CDR2 SQIVND come from the germline V gene (reference sequence). This CDR3 is 13 amino acids long. The CDR3 region has the DNA TGTGCCAGTAGTGTGGGACAGGGCCACGAGCAGTACTTC. Translating it yields CASSVGQGHEQYF.

This sequence joins TRBV7-2 and TRBJ2-1; D call uncertain. This CDR3 comprises 13 residues. V gave up 5 bases and J gave up 5 bases, with 10 bases separating them. Germline CDR1 reads SGHTA; CDR2 reads FQGNSA. The CDR3 loop is CASSSGPNNEQFF. The CDR3 coding sequence is TGTGCCAGCAGCAGTGGACCAAACAATGAGCAGTTCTTC.

This clonotype was seen repeatedly, ten times or more. V is TRBV19 and J is TRBJ2-7; D is unclear. Per the germline V gene, CDR1 is LNHDA and CDR2 is SQIVND (reference sequence). The V end lost 6 bases, the J end lost 0 bases, and 6 bases lay between the germline ends. CDR3 size: 12 residues. CDR3 amino acids: CASSSVSYEQYF. Here the CDR3 DNA reads TGTGCCAGTAGCAGTGTCTCCTACGAGCAGTACTTC.

V usage is TRBV13 and J usage is TRBJ2-7; 7 bases are a match to TRBD1. The trim removed 1 base at V and 6 bases at J, leaving 6 bases unmatched. The V gene's germline CDR1 is PRHDT and CDR2 FYEKMQ (reference sequence). The CDR3 loop spans 14 amino acids. This chain's CDR3 is CASSLDDRASEQYF. The DNA for the CDR3 is TGTGCCAGCAGCTTAGACGACAGGGCCTCCGAGCAGTACTTC.

This clonotype has just a few counts. The rearrangement uses TRBV5-4 and TRBJ2-7, with D perhaps TRBD1 (7 bases). The ends were cut back, 4 bases at V and 2 bases at J, with 16 bases in the middle. Germline V gives CDR1 SGHNT, CDR2 YYREEE (reference sequence). This CDR3 region has 15 residues. DNA of the CDR3: TGTGCCAGCAGCAGGAGGGACAGATTCACCTACGAGCAGTACTTC. Its translation is CASSRRDRFTYEQYF.

This clonotype was found many times. The J gene is TRBJ2-3, the V gene TRBV7-6; no firm D call. Germline CDR1 is SGHVS and CDR2 is FNYEAQ. The CDR3 has 15 residues. The V gene lost 0 bases and the J gene lost 0 bases, with 7 bases spanning the gap. CDR3: CASSLAVGSTDTQYF. CDR3 nucleotides: TGTGCCAGCAGCTTAGCGGTCGGTAGCACAGATACGCAGTATTTT.